The 6 T cell receptor beta chains below all came from one sample that was sequenced in a study of CD8 T cells in Susac syndrome. Reverse transcription of roughly 0.45 to 1 ug RNA was performed with random hexamers. TCRdb re-called the immunoSEQ multiplex PCR reads through MiXCR, storing one row per CDR3 protein. The repertoire consists of some 160,000 distinct CDR3 sequences, with 94% occurring once and the leading ten covering around 0.11%. The source material was CD4+ T cells from PBMCs. Source of these receptors: a human donor with Susac syndrome.

The rearrangement uses TRBV20-1 and TRBJ1-6; D is unresolved. This CDR3 contains 15 residues. The V end lost 0 bases, the J end lost 6 bases, and 12 bases lay between the germline ends. The germline CDR1 and CDR2 sequences are DFQATT and SNEGSKA (reference sequence). Here the CDR3 DNA reads TGCAGTGCTAGAGATCGCGAGCGACGTAATTCACCCCTCCACTTT. It encodes CSARDRERRNSPLHF.

The chain employs TRBV25-1 and TRBJ2-5; D ambiguous. The CDR3 sequence is 14 residues long. Looked up from germline, CDR1 is MGHDK and CDR2 is SYGVNS. Between the trimmed V and J ends, which lost 1 base and 1 base, there was a span of 7 bases. DNA for the CDR3: TGTGCCAGCAGTGAATTTCGCATCCAAGAGACCCAGTACTTC. Its protein product is CASSEFRIQETQYF. The entire variable domain, with the rest obtained from reference TRBV25-1 and TRBJ2-5, is as follows: EADIYQTPRYLVIGTGKKITLECSQTMGHDKMYWYQQDPGMELHLIHYSYGVNSTEKGDLSSESTVSRIRTEHFPLTLESARPSHTSQYLCASSEFRIQETQYFGPGTRLLVL.

The gene calls are TRBV19 and TRBJ1-1; 8 bases fit TRBD1. Germline-derived CDR1 and CDR2 are LNHDA and SQIVND (reference sequence). Trimming at V came to 5 bases and at J to 0 bases, leaving 14 bases not matched to a gene. The CDR3 loop spans 18 amino acids. The CDR3 loop is CASSPHRSGQGLNTEAFF. The CDR3, as DNA: TGTGCCAGTAGTCCCCACCGCTCCGGACAGGGATTGAACACTGAAGCTTTCTTT.

The genes are TRBV7-9 and TRBJ1-2; D might be TRBD1 (6 bases). The V and J ends lost 4 bases and 8 bases respectively, with 20 bases between them. CDR3 length equals 15 residues. Germline V CDR1 and CDR2: SEHNR, FQNEAQ (reference sequence). CDR3 protein: CASSSGRGTDKGYTF. CDR3 sequence (DNA): TGTGCCAGCAGCTCGGGCAGGGGAACTGACAAGGGCTACACCTTC.

This chain uses TRBV7-3 with TRBJ2-5, with a tentative D call TRBD1 (5 bases). The CDR3 contains 15 residues. Deletions cut 2 bases from V and 1 base from J, with 11 bases between. CDR1 SGHTA and CDR2 FQGTGA come from the germline V gene. CDR3 sequence: CASSLDSRGQETQYF. The CDR3 DNA follows: TGTGCCAGCAGCTTAGACTCTAGGGGCCAAGAGACCCAGTACTTC.

The genes are TRBV12-3 or TRBV12-4 and TRBJ2-5; 8 nucleotides align to TRBD1. This CDR3 spans 13 amino acids. The V and J ends lost 6 bases and 5 bases, in that order; junction bases with no gene match: 5. The CDR3 sequence: CASRQGAWETQYF. The CDR3, as DNA: TGTGCCAGCAGGCAGGGGGCATGGGAGACCCAGTACTTC.